Listed below are T cell receptor beta chains from one sample, sequenced in a study of T cells in Graves' hyperthyroidism and ophthalmopathy. TCRdb reprocessed the multiplex PCR reads via MiXCR and lists one record per CDR3 protein. Of roughly 750,000 distinct CDR3 sequences listed, around 17% are singletons. Sequenced sample: blood. These receptors were obtained from a young man with Graves' hyperthyroidism. Both conserved end residues are part of each CDR3. Fields, in order: J gene, D gene, V gene, clone size, CDR3 protein, CDR3 DNA. D genes are given only for firm matches. Clone size appears in some rows only: once, few, many, or a class for an expanded clone.

J gene: TRBJ2-5; D gene: .; V gene: TRBV12-3/TRBV12-4; clone size: many; CDR3 protein: CASSFSTVPETQYF; CDR3 DNA: TGTGCCAGCAGTTTCTCCACGGTCCCAGAGACCCAGTACTTC
J gene: TRBJ2-7; D gene: .; V gene: TRBV4-3; clone size: .; CDR3 protein: CASSQAETGYEQYF; CDR3 DNA: TGCGCCAGCAGCCAGGCCGAGACTGGCTACGAGCAGTACTTC
J gene: TRBJ2-3; D gene: .; V gene: TRBV30; clone size: once; CDR3 protein: CACLGRDPFTDTQYF; CDR3 DNA: TGTGCCTGTCTCGGCCGGGACCCTTTCACAGATACGCAGTATTTT
J gene: TRBJ1-1; D gene: .; V gene: TRBV28; clone size: many; CDR3 protein: CASKENTEAFF; CDR3 DNA: TGTGCCAGCAAAGAGAACACTGAAGCTTTCTTT
J gene: TRBJ1-1; D gene: .; V gene: TRBV30; clone size: many; CDR3 protein: CAWSGRGAEKGTEAFF; CDR3 DNA: TGTGCCTGGAGTGGGCGGGGGGCAGAAAAAGGTACTGAAGCTTTCTTT
J gene: TRBJ1-1; D gene: .; V gene: TRBV2; clone size: many; CDR3 protein: CASSPAGDTEAFF; CDR3 DNA: TGTGCCAGCAGCCCCGCGGGGGACACTGAAGCTTTCTTT
J gene: TRBJ2-3; D gene: .; V gene: TRBV20-1; clone size: few; CDR3 protein: CSAGLLSSTDTQYF; CDR3 DNA: TGCAGTGCTGGTTTGTTGTCTAGCACAGATACGCAGTATTTT
J gene: TRBJ2-7; D gene: .; V gene: TRBV11-1; clone size: many; CDR3 protein: CASSPVSREQYF; CDR3 DNA: TGTGCCAGCAGCCCAGTATCCCGGGAGCAGTACTTC
J gene: TRBJ2-3; D gene: .; V gene: TRBV10-1; clone size: .; CDR3 protein: CASSETHREQYF; CDR3 DNA: TGCGCCAGCAGTGAGACTCACCGGGAGCAGTATTTT
J gene: TRBJ2-1; D gene: .; V gene: TRBV10-3; clone size: many; CDR3 protein: CAISDRAGTDNEQFF; CDR3 DNA: TGTGCCATCAGTGATAGGGCGGGGACAGACAATGAGCAGTTCTTC
J gene: TRBJ2-7; D gene: TRBD1; V gene: TRBV20-1; clone size: few; CDR3 protein: CSAGKGGQAYEQYF; CDR3 DNA: TGCAGTGCCGGGAAAGGGGGCCAAGCCTACGAGCAGTACTTC
J gene: TRBJ2-7; D gene: .; V gene: TRBV28; clone size: many; CDR3 protein: CATGIWGAREQYF; CDR3 DNA: TGTGCAACAGGGATTTGGGGAGCAAGAGAGCAGTACTTC
J gene: TRBJ1-1; D gene: .; V gene: TRBV7-9; clone size: few; CDR3 protein: CASSFSVTEAFF; CDR3 DNA: TGTGCCAGCAGCTTCTCAGTCACTGAAGCTTTCTTT
J gene: TRBJ2-7; D gene: TRBD2; V gene: TRBV30; clone size: .; CDR3 protein: CAWSVQGLGSAYEQYF; CDR3 DNA: TGTGCCTGGAGTGTACAGGGACTAGGGAGTGCCTACGAGCAGTACTTC
J gene: TRBJ2-5; D gene: .; V gene: TRBV6-5; clone size: few; CDR3 protein: CASSYTPWGQETQYF; CDR3 DNA: TGTGCCAGCAGTTACACCCCTTGGGGGCAAGAGACCCAGTACTTC
J gene: TRBJ2-7; D gene: .; V gene: TRBV20-1; clone size: many; CDR3 protein: CSARDRVLSYEQYF; CDR3 DNA: TGCAGTGCTAGAGATCGGGTGCTCTCCTACGAGCAGTACTTC
J gene: TRBJ2-3; D gene: .; V gene: TRBV7-2; clone size: many; CDR3 protein: CASSLERYTDTQYF; CDR3 DNA: TGTGCCAGCAGCTTAGAGCGGTACACAGATACGCAGTATTTT
J gene: TRBJ2-7; D gene: TRBD2; V gene: TRBV20-1; clone size: many; CDR3 protein: CSAGLAGGYEQYF; CDR3 DNA: TGCAGTGCTGGACTAGCGGGAGGATACGAGCAGTACTTC
J gene: TRBJ1-1; D gene: .; V gene: TRBV6-4; clone size: few; CDR3 protein: CASKAGAMNTEAFF; CDR3 DNA: TGTGCCAGCAAGGCAGGGGCGATGAACACTGAAGCTTTCTTT
J gene: TRBJ2-3; D gene: TRBD2; V gene: TRBV5-5; clone size: few; CDR3 protein: CASSHSGTYRGSDTQYF; CDR3 DNA: TGTGCCAGCAGCCATAGCGGGACGTACCGAGGGTCAGATACGCAGTATTTT
J gene: TRBJ2-2; D gene: .; V gene: TRBV3-1; clone size: .; CDR3 protein: CASSQVQAGTGELFF; CDR3 DNA: TGTGCCAGCAGCCAAGTACAGGCGGGTACCGGGGAGCTGTTTTTT
J gene: TRBJ2-5; D gene: TRBD1; V gene: TRBV12-3/TRBV12-4; clone size: many; CDR3 protein: CASSARTGVETQYF; CDR3 DNA: TGTGCCAGCAGTGCCCGGACAGGGGTTGAGACCCAGTACTTC
J gene: TRBJ2-7; D gene: .; V gene: TRBV11-3; clone size: .; CDR3 protein: CASSLSTTDGQYF; CDR3 DNA: TGTGCCAGCAGCTTAAGTACCACCGACGGGCAGTACTTC
J gene: TRBJ2-4; D gene: .; V gene: TRBV12-3/TRBV12-4; clone size: many; CDR3 protein: CASRSGAKNIQYF; CDR3 DNA: TGTGCCAGCCGTAGTGGGGCCAAAAACATTCAGTACTTC
J gene: TRBJ2-1; D gene: TRBD2; V gene: TRBV2; clone size: .; CDR3 protein: CASPGRNVRGLAGSSYNEQFF; CDR3 DNA: TGTGCCAGTCCGGGACGCAACGTCCGGGGACTAGCGGGTAGCTCCTACAATGAGCAGTTCTTC
J gene: TRBJ2-1; D gene: .; V gene: TRBV11-2; clone size: many; CDR3 protein: CASSLGAGRYNEQFF; CDR3 DNA: TGTGCCAGCAGCTTAGGGGCAGGGAGGTACAATGAGCAGTTCTTC
J gene: TRBJ2-1; D gene: TRBD2; V gene: TRBV18; clone size: .; CDR3 protein: CASSPTAGLAVPRGEQFF; CDR3 DNA: TGTGCCAGCTCACCAACAGCCGGACTAGCGGTCCCCCGGGGTGAGCAGTTCTTC
J gene: TRBJ2-5; D gene: TRBD2; V gene: TRBV12-3/TRBV12-4; clone size: once; CDR3 protein: CASSLHTSGSVPKTQYF; CDR3 DNA: TGTGCCAGCAGTTTACATACTAGCGGGAGCGTTCCCAAGACCCAGTACTTC
J gene: TRBJ2-3; D gene: TRBD2; V gene: TRBV2; clone size: .; CDR3 protein: CASSESGLAGGPGQYF; CDR3 DNA: TGTGCCAGCAGTGAATCGGGACTAGCGGGAGGGCCAGGGCAGTATTTT
J gene: TRBJ1-2; D gene: .; V gene: TRBV7-2; clone size: many; CDR3 protein: CASSRWRPNQLMHGYTF; CDR3 DNA: TGTGCCAGCAGCCGTTGGAGACCCAACCAACTGATGCATGGCTACACCTTC